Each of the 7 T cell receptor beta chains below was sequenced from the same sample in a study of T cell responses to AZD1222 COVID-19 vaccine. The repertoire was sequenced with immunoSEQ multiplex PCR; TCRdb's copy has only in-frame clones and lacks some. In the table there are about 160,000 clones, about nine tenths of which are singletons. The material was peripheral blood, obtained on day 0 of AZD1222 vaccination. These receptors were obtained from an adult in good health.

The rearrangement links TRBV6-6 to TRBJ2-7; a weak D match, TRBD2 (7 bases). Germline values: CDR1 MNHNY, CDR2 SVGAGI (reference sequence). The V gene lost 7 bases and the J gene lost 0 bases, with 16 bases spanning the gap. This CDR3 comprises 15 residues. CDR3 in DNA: TGTGCCAGCATCGAAGGGGGGGGCCGCTCCTACGAGCAGTACTTC. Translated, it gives CASIEGGGRSYEQYF.

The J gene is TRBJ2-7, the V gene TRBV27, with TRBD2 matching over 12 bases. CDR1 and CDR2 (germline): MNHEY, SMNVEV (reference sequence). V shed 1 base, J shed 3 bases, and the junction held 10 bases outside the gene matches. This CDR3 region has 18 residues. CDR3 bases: TGTGCCAGCAGTTTATTATATAGGTCTAGCGGGGGGGACTACGAGCAGTACTTC. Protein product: CASSLLYRSSGGDYEQYF.

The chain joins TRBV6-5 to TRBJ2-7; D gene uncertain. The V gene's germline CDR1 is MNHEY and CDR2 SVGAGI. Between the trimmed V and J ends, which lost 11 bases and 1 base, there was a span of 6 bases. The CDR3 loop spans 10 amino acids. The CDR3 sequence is CAAESYEQYF. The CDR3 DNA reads TGTGCCGCAGAGTCCTACGAGCAGTACTTC.

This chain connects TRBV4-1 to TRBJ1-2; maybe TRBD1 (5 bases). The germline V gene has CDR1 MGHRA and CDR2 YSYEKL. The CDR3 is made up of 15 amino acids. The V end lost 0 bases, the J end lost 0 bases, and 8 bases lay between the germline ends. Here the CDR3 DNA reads TGCGCCAGCAGCCAAGAATTACAGGCTAACTATGGCTACACCTTC. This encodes CASSQELQANYGYTF.

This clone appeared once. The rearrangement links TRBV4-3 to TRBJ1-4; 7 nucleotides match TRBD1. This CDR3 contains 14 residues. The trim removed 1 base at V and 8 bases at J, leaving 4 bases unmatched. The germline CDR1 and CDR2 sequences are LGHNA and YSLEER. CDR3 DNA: TGCGCCAGCAGCCAAGGACAGGGTAGGGAAAAACTGTTTTTT. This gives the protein CASSQGQGREKLFF.

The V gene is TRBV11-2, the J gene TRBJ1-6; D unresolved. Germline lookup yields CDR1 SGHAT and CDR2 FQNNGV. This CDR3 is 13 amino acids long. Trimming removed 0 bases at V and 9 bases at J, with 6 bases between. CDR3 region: CASSLEESSPLHF. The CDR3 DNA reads TGTGCCAGCAGCTTAGAAGAGTCTTCACCCCTCCACTTT.

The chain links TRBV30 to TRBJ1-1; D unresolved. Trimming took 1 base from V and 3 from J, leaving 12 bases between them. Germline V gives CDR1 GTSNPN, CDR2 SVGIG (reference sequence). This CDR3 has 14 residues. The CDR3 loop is CAWSETLFDTEAFF. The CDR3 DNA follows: TGTGCCTGGAGTGAAACCCTATTTGACACTGAAGCTTTCTTT.